What follows are 5 T cell receptor beta chains derived from one specimen sequenced in a study of identical twins. TCRdb called the 5' RACE reads again in MiXCR, with one record for every CDR3 protein. The sample has around 340,000 distinct CDR3 sequences; around 9.7% are singletons. Source material: naive T cells sorted from blood. Receptor source: a woman between 50 and 59 years old in good health.

This clonotype was observed a handful of times. The chain carries TRBV12-3 or TRBV12-4 and TRBJ2-7; D is ambiguous. The CDR3 extends over 12 amino acids. V gave up 3 bases and J gave up 6 bases, with 9 bases separating them. Here the CDR3 reads CASSLHVGEQYF. CDR3 nucleotide sequence: TGTGCCAGCAGTTTGCACGTGGGCGAGCAGTACTTC.

The chain couples TRBV29-1 to TRBJ1-1; D remains unclear. Germline CDR1 reads SQVTM; CDR2 reads ANQGSEA. CDR3 length: 13 residues. V was cut by 6 bases and J by 8 bases, with 19 bases left in between. CDR3 loop: CSVRQGSHSEAFF. CDR3 in DNA: TGCAGCGTACGACAAGGGAGCCATTCGGAAGCTTTCTTT.

The J gene is TRBJ1-1, the V gene TRBV27, with D possibly being TRBD1 (5 bases). The CDR3 has 14 amino acids. Trimming left V 1 base short and J 7 bases short, with 13 bases between. CDR1 is MNHEY and CDR2 is SMNVEV in the germline V gene (reference sequence). CDR3 sequence reads: CASSLLGESGEAFF. The CDR3 DNA is TGTGCCAGCAGTTTATTGGGGGAGTCAGGTGAAGCTTTCTTT.

This clonotype came up many times. The chain employs TRBV5-1 and TRBJ2-3; 15 bases map to TRBD2. CDR1 SGHRS and CDR2 YFSETQ come from the germline V gene. After removal of 5 bases from V and 5 bases from J, the junction contained 3 bases not matched to a gene. The CDR3 runs to 15 residues. CDR3 DNA sequence: TGCGCCAGCAGTTCGGGACTAGCGGGAGGAGATACGCAGTATTTT. Translating it yields CASSSGLAGGDTQYF.

J is TRBJ2-1 and V is TRBV20-1, with D perhaps matching TRBD1 or TRBD2 (5 bases each). V lost 8 bases and J lost 9, with 17 bases in between. The CDR3 sequence is 12 residues long. CDR1 DFQATT and CDR2 SNEGSKA come from the germline V gene (reference sequence). The chain's CDR3 is CSSGWHGAEQFF. Written as DNA, the CDR3 is TGCAGTTCGGGCTGGCACGGGGCTGAGCAGTTCTTC.